One sample yielded the 21 T cell receptor beta chains listed below, sequenced in a study of blood T cell repertoires in COVID-19. The protocol was immunoSEQ multiplex PCR, while the TCRdb copy is restricted to in-frame clones and leaves out a portion. The repertoire holds some 300,000 clones, with 90% as singletons. Material: peripheral blood. The receptors here all came from a woman aged 40 to 49 with COVID-19, enrolled during active disease.

This chain joins TRBV28 and TRBJ1-1; 7 bases match TRBD1. The CDR3 extends over 13 amino acids. V shed 1 base and J 12 bases; nucleotides not matched to a gene: 8. Per the germline V gene, CDR1 is MDHEN and CDR2 is SYDVKM. As DNA, the CDR3 is TGTGCCAGCAGTTTATCATCGACAGGGAGGTCTTTCTTT. It is translated as CASSLSSTGRSFF.

V is TRBV30 and J is TRBJ1-1; D might be TRBD1 (6 bases). The V gene's germline CDR1 is GTSNPN and CDR2 SVGIG (reference sequence). Trimming removed 0 bases at V and 2 bases at J, with 10 bases between. This CDR3 has 14 residues. Here the CDR3 reads CAWSVAGVNTEAFF. CDR3 sequence (DNA): TGTGCCTGGAGTGTGGCAGGGGTAAACACTGAAGCTTTCTTT.

The rearrangement joins TRBV7-8 to TRBJ1-2; 8 positions agree with TRBD1. Germline loops: CDR1 SGHVS, CDR2 FQNEAQ. CDR3 length equals 15 residues. With V trimmed by 2 bases and J by 3 bases, 5 bases remained unmatched. The CDR3, as DNA: TGTGCCAGCAGCTTACTGGACAGGGTAGACTATGGCTACACCTTC. The encoded protein is CASSLLDRVDYGYTF.

This rearrangement joins TRBV5-4 to TRBJ2-4, with D possibly TRBD1 on 6 matching bases. The V end lost 6 bases, the J end lost 5 bases, and 18 bases lay between the germline ends. This CDR3 has 15 residues. Germline lookup yields CDR1 SGHNT and CDR2 YYREEE (reference sequence). Here the CDR3 DNA reads TGTGCCAGCACCAACTACCGGGACACCCAAAACATTCAGTACTTC. Amino acid sequence: CASTNYRDTQNIQYF.

The chain couples TRBV1 to TRBJ1-3. TRBV1 constitutes a pseudogene. This CDR3 comprises 15 residues. As DNA, the CDR3 is TGCACCAGCAGCCAAGAGGGAGACTCTGGAAACACCATATATTTT. It codes for CTSSQEGDSGNTIYF.

The chain uses TRBV28 and TRBJ1-3, with 10 positions matching TRBD1. The CDR3 is made up of 16 amino acids. With V trimmed by 5 bases and J by 2 bases, 6 bases remained unmatched. CDR1 MDHEN and CDR2 SYDVKM come from the germline V gene. For the CDR3, the DNA is TGTGCCAGCAGTGAGGCCGGGACAGGGGCTGGAAACACCATATATTTT. Its translation: CASSEAGTGAGNTIYF.

This chain joins TRBV2 and TRBJ1-6, with D hard to call. V gave up 1 base and J gave up 1 base, with 11 bases separating them. Germline CDR1 reads SNHLY; CDR2 reads FYNNEI. The CDR3 is made up of 17 amino acids. The CDR3 bases are TGTGCCAGCAGTGAAGGTTACTCGGGGTCCTATAATTCACCCCTCCACTTT. It encodes CASSEGYSGSYNSPLHF. Full variable domain (rest looked up from reference TRBV2 and TRBJ1-6): EPEVTQTPSHQVTQMGQEVILRCVPISNHLYFYWYRQILGQKVEFLVSFYNNEISEKSEIFDDQFSVERPDGSNFTLKIRSTKLEDSAMYFCASSEGYSGSYNSPLHFGNGTRLTVT.

J is TRBJ2-6 and V is TRBV7-9; the match to TRBD1 covers 8 bases. Germline-derived CDR1 and CDR2 are SEHNR and FQNEAQ (reference sequence). The CDR3 covers 13 residues. J lost 12 bases, V lost 5 bases, and 6 bases had no gene match. DNA for the CDR3: TGTGCCAGCAGCACCGGGACAGGTGCCGTCCTGACTTTC. Protein: CASSTGTGAVLTF.

The genes are TRBV5-4 and TRBJ1-2, with unresolved D. Trimming left V 4 bases short and J 2 bases short, with 6 bases between. The CDR3 covers 12 residues. CDR1 is SGHNT, CDR2 YYREEE, per germline (reference sequence). CDR3 nucleotide sequence: TGTGCCAGCAGCGCACAGAACTATGGCTACACCTTC. It is translated as CASSAQNYGYTF.

The V call is TRBV27, the J call TRBJ2-6, with TRBD2 as a possible D gene (5 bases). The germline V and J ends were trimmed by 6 bases and 2 bases, with 8 bases remaining between them. The CDR3 length is 14 residues. Germline lookup yields CDR1 MNHEY and CDR2 SMNVEV (reference sequence). CDR3 coding DNA: TGTGCCAGCAGCGAGGAGGCTGGGGCCAACGTCCTGACTTTC. Its protein product is CASSEEAGANVLTF.

The chain carries TRBV21-1 and TRBJ1-5; TRBD1 reflects the table's D call only, with no check against the DNA. TRBV21-1 is a known pseudogene. The CDR3 runs to 15 residues. The CDR3 DNA is TGTGCCACCCTACCGGGACAGGGGTTTAATCAGCCCCAGCATTTT. As protein: CATLPGQGFNQPQHF.

The chain joins TRBV11-2 to TRBJ2-7; unclear D gene. The CDR3 has 13 amino acids. The V end lost 1 base, the J end lost 3 bases, and 7 bases lay between the germline ends. CDR1 and CDR2 (germline): SGHAT, FQNNGV. The CDR3 region is CASSLVPFYEQYF. The CDR3 nucleotides read TGTGCCAGCAGCTTAGTCCCCTTCTACGAGCAGTACTTC.

The J gene is TRBJ1-6, the V gene TRBV10-1; D may be TRBD1 (6 bases). The CDR3 is 16 amino acids. CDR1 WNHNN and CDR2 SYGVQD come from the germline V gene (reference sequence). V gave up 6 bases and J gave up 6 bases, with 18 bases separating them. For the CDR3, the DNA is TGCGCCAGCAGCGGGACCCGGGACACCGGTAATTCACCCCTCCACTTT. The encoded protein is CASSGTRDTGNSPLHF.

This chain joins TRBV5-4 and TRBJ2-5, with D unclear. V lost 0 bases to trimming and J lost 3 bases, with 6 bases between them. CDR1 is SGHNT, CDR2 YYREEE, per germline (reference sequence). The CDR3 consists of 13 residues. CDR3 protein: CASSLGGEETQYF. CDR3 coding DNA: TGTGCCAGCAGCTTGGGAGGAGAAGAGACCCAGTACTTC.

J is TRBJ2-7 and V is TRBV19; possible D gene TRBD2, 6 bases. Germline CDR1 is LNHDA and CDR2 is SQIVND (reference sequence). The CDR3 loop spans 15 amino acids. Trimming took 1 base from V and 3 from J, leaving 13 bases between them. The CDR3 DNA sequence: TGTGCCAGTAGTATAGGCCGGGGGACCGACTACGAGCAGTACTTC. Translating it yields CASSIGRGTDYEQYF.

V usage is TRBV5-1 and J usage is TRBJ2-2; 8 nucleotides match TRBD1. The CDR3 has 16 residues. V shed 3 bases, J shed 5 bases, and the junction held 9 bases outside the gene matches. In germline, CDR1 is SGHRS, CDR2 YFSETQ. The CDR3 DNA reads as TGCGCCAGCAGCTCCAGGGGGCAGCTAGGGACCGGGGAGCTGTTTTTT. This gives the protein CASSSRGQLGTGELFF.

V gene TRBV28 combines with J gene TRBJ1-5; TRBD1 matches at 7 bases. With 5 bases clipped from V and 0 bases from J, the junction kept 10 bases outside the gene matches. The germline V gene encodes CDR1 MDHEN and CDR2 SYDVKM. The CDR3 sequence is 17 residues long. The CDR3 coding sequence is TGTGCCAGCAGTCGGGACAGAAAACCATATAGCAATCAGCCCCAGCATTTT. This codes for CASSRDRKPYSNQPQHF.

This chain joins TRBV27 and TRBJ2-7; the D gene is possibly TRBD2 (5 bases). CDR1 MNHEY and CDR2 SMNVEV come from the germline V gene (reference sequence). The CDR3 has 14 amino acids. V lost 0 bases and J lost 2, with 8 bases in between. The DNA of the CDR3 is TGTGCCAGCAGTTTATCGGCCGGGACCTACGAGCAGTACTTC. Protein sequence: CASSLSAGTYEQYF.

The gene calls are TRBV5-4 and TRBJ2-3; tentatively, D is TRBD1 (5 bases). CDR3 size: 16 residues. The germline CDR1 and CDR2 sequences are SGHNT and YYREEE (reference sequence). V was shortened by 1 base and J by 1 base, with 13 bases between the two germline ends. CDR3 coding DNA: TGTGCCAGCAGCTTGCCCCGGCAGGGTCGCACAGATACGCAGTATTTT. As protein: CASSLPRQGRTDTQYF. Full variable domain (outside the CDR3, taken from reference TRBV5-4 and TRBJ2-3): ETGVTQSPTHLIKTRGQQVTLRCSSQSGHNTVSWYQQALGQGPQFIFQYYREEENGRGNFPPRFSGLQFPNYSSELNVNALELDDSALYLCASSLPRQGRTDTQYFGPGTRLTVL.

The rearrangement joins TRBV28 to TRBJ1-2, with a tentative D call TRBD1 (5 bases). Germline V CDR1 and CDR2: MDHEN, SYDVKM. The CDR3 contains 15 residues. V gave up 2 bases and J gave up 0 bases, with 10 bases separating them. CDR3 coding DNA: TGTGCCAGCAGTTTACCCTCGGGGGCTAACTATGGCTACACCTTC. It translates to CASSLPSGANYGYTF.

The rearrangement uses TRBV4-3 and TRBJ1-3; tentatively, D is TRBD1 (5 bases). CDR1 and CDR2 from the germline V gene are LGHNA and YSLEER. CDR3 length: 15 amino acids. Trimming shortened V by 0 bases and J by 3 bases, and 9 bases separated the two germline ends. As DNA, the CDR3 is TGCGCCAGCAGCCAAGAGCGGGGGTATGGAAACACCATATATTTT. Its translation: CASSQERGYGNTIYF.